Following are 19 T cell receptor beta chains from one sample sequenced in a study of blood T cell repertoires in COVID-19. The repertoire was sequenced with immunoSEQ multiplex PCR; TCRdb's copy has only in-frame clones and lacks some. The table includes over 200,000 clones, more than 75% detected once. The sequencing sample was made of peripheral blood. These receptors came from an elderly man with acute or convalescent COVID-19.

This chain connects TRBV30 to TRBJ1-4; tentative D call: TRBD1 (5 bases). The CDR3 is 15 amino acids. V lost 0 bases to trimming and J lost 7 bases, with 15 bases between them. The germline CDR1 and CDR2 sequences are GTSNPN and SVGIG (reference sequence). CDR3 sequence reads: CAWSVHSGVVEKLFF. The CDR3 DNA is TGTGCCTGGAGTGTACACTCGGGGGTTGTTGAAAAACTGTTTTTT.

This clone was seen a single time. The chain uses TRBV7-2 and TRBJ2-3; D is undetermined. Germline V gene sequence: CDR1 SGHTA, CDR2 FQGNSA. The CDR3 consists of 12 residues. Trimming left V 6 bases short and J 2 bases short, with 6 bases between. CDR3 bases: TGTGCCAGCAGTCCCTTCACAGATACGCAGTATTTT. It translates to CASSPFTDTQYF. Complete variable domain (other parts from reference TRBV7-2 and TRBJ2-3): GAGVSQSPSNKVTEKGKDVELRCDPISGHTALYWYRQSLGQGLEFLIYFQGNSAPDKSGLPSDRFSAERTGGSVSTLTIQRTQQEDSAVYLCASSPFTDTQYFGPGTRLTVL.

The chain links TRBV24-1 to TRBJ1-5; the match to TRBD1 covers 10 bases. The CDR3 is 15 residues long. The V segment lost 3 bases and the J segment 6 bases; nucleotides outside the gene matches: 4. Germline V lookup: CDR1 KGHDR, CDR2 SFDVKD. CDR3 loop: CATSDRDRGFQPQHF. CDR3 nucleotides: TGTGCCACCAGTGATAGGGACAGGGGCTTTCAGCCCCAGCATTTT.

The chain employs TRBV4-2 and TRBJ2-5; TRBD2 matches 10 bases. The CDR3 totals 19 residues. Germline-derived CDR1 and CDR2 are LGHNA and YNFKEQ. V gave up 1 base and J gave up 5 bases; unmatched junction bases: 16. The CDR3 DNA reads TGTGCCAGCAGCCAAGCTGTGGGACTAGCGAGCTCATGGGAGGAGACCCAGTACTTC. This gives the protein CASSQAVGLASSWEETQYF.

This clone was detected only once. The genes are TRBV5-5 and TRBJ2-2, with TRBD1 matching over 8 bases. Germline V CDR1 and CDR2: SGHKS, YYEKEE (reference sequence). V was pared by 4 bases and J by 0 bases, with 5 bases of the junction left unmatched. CDR3 length: 16 residues. CDR3 in amino acids: CASSAGQGTNTGELFF. In DNA, the CDR3 is TGTGCCAGCAGCGCCGGACAGGGAACGAACACCGGGGAGCTGTTTTTT.

The chain uses TRBV6-1 and TRBJ1-3, with D maybe TRBD1 (6 bases). V was pared by 3 bases and J by 1 base, with 16 bases between. Looked up from germline, CDR1 is MNHNS and CDR2 is SASEGT. CDR3 length: 17 amino acids. Here the CDR3 reads CASSERGGDNSGNTIYF. The CDR3 region has the DNA TGTGCCAGCAGTGAGAGGGGGGGGGACAATTCTGGAAACACCATATATTTT.

The genes are TRBV2 and TRBJ1-5, with D unclear. Germline V gives CDR1 SNHLY, CDR2 FYNNEI. Deletions cut 6 bases from V and 4 bases from J, with 16 bases between. This CDR3 has 15 amino acids. CDR3 nucleotides: TGTGCCAGCAGCGCCTGGAGGGCCACTAATCAGCCCCAGCATTTT. Amino acids: CASSAWRATNQPQHF.

Here the CDR3 reads CASSFPDRGPGANVLTF. In nucleotides, the CDR3 is TGTGCCAGCAGCTTCCCGGACAGGGGGCCGGGGGCCAACGTCCTGACTTTC. V is TRBV5-4 and J is TRBJ2-6; 11 positions match TRBD1. CDR1 is SGHNT and CDR2 is YYREEE in the germline V gene (reference sequence). V gave up 2 bases and J gave up 4 bases; unmatched junction bases: 5. This CDR3 is 17 amino acids long.

The count of this clone is one. The CDR3 DNA reads as TGTGCCAGTAGTACTAGCGGGAAGGTTCCCAATGAGCAGTTCTTC. The encoded protein is CASSTSGKVPNEQFF. V and J are TRBV19 and TRBJ2-1; 9 nucleotides line up with TRBD2. CDR3 length equals 15 residues. V was clipped by 4 bases and J by 6 bases; unmatched bases: 7. The germline CDR1 and CDR2 sequences are LNHDA and SQIVND (reference sequence).

V and J are TRBV30 and TRBJ2-3; TRBD1 aligns across 10 bases. V shed 4 bases and J 3 bases; nucleotides not matched to a gene: 4. Germline loops: CDR1 GTSNPN, CDR2 SVGIG (reference sequence). CDR3 length: 14 residues. The CDR3 sequence: CAWTGTGATDTQYF. The CDR3 DNA reads TGTGCCTGGACCGGGACAGGGGCGACAGATACGCAGTATTTT.

This sequence joins TRBV19 and TRBJ1-1; a weak D match, TRBD1 (5 bases). This CDR3 has 16 residues. Trimming took off 0 bases at V and 0 bases at J, with 11 bases between the two ends. Per the germline V gene, CDR1 is LNHDA and CDR2 is SQIVND (reference sequence). DNA for the CDR3: TGTGCCAGTAGTATAGAAGGTCTGGGGCTGAACACTGAAGCTTTCTTT. Its translation: CASSIEGLGLNTEAFF.

This chain uses TRBV27 with TRBJ2-7; D is possibly TRBD1 (6 bases). V was shortened by 3 bases and J by 3 bases, with 12 bases between the two germline ends. CDR1 and CDR2 (germline): MNHEY, SMNVEV (reference sequence). The CDR3 is made up of 14 amino acids. DNA for the CDR3: TGTGCCAGCAGTTTTATGGCAGGGGACTACGAGCAGTACTTC. Amino acid sequence: CASSFMAGDYEQYF.

The chain combines TRBV5-5 with TRBJ2-7; 12 bases match TRBD2. V shed 4 bases and J 4 bases; nucleotides not matched to a gene: 12. The CDR3 contains 17 residues. Germline assignment: CDR1 SGHKS and CDR2 YYEKEE (reference sequence). CDR3 residues: CASSTSSGRAVFYEQYV. CDR3 bases: TGTGCCAGCAGCACTTCTAGCGGGAGGGCCGTTTTTTACGAGCAGTACGTC.

The V and J genes are TRBV9 and TRBJ1-3, with TRBD1 identical over 9 bases. With V trimmed by 3 bases and J by 7 bases, 8 bases remained unmatched. Germline assignment: CDR1 SGDLS and CDR2 YYNGEE. The CDR3 consists of 15 residues. CDR3 bases: TGTGCCAGCAGCGATACCGGGACAGGGTGGAACACCATATATTTT. Translating gives CASSDTGTGWNTIYF.

The V call is TRBV6-5, the J call TRBJ1-1; D unresolved. Per the germline V gene, CDR1 is MNHEY and CDR2 is SVGAGI. This CDR3 comprises 13 residues. V was clipped by 6 bases and J by 0 bases, with 8 bases between them. CDR3 sequence reads: CASRTSMNTEAFF. The DNA of the CDR3 is TGTGCCAGCAGAACTTCGATGAACACTGAAGCTTTCTTT.

V is TRBV29-1 and J is TRBJ2-1; TRBD2 matches at 13 bases. Germline CDR1 and CDR2: SQVTM and ANQGSEA. CDR3 length: 18 amino acids. Trimming took 6 bases from V and 2 from J; bases not matched to a gene: 13. The CDR3 here is CSVLHPGTSGVPYNEQFF. CDR3 nucleotide sequence: TGCAGCGTCTTACATCCGGGGACTAGCGGGGTGCCCTACAATGAGCAGTTCTTC.

The chain employs TRBV6-5 and TRBJ2-2; a possible D gene is TRBD1 (5 bases). Germline lookup yields CDR1 MNHEY and CDR2 SVGAGI. Trimming pared 6 bases from V and 4 bases from J, leaving 15 bases between. The CDR3 is 15 residues long. CDR3 bases: TGTGCCAGCAGCAGACAAATTAGGGGCACCGGGGAGCTGTTTTTT. Protein sequence: CASSRQIRGTGELFF.

This clone was seen only once. V and J are TRBV27 and TRBJ2-1, with TRBD2 matching 9 bases. The V segment lost 6 bases and the J segment 6 bases; nucleotides outside the gene matches: 12. The CDR3 totals 16 residues. Germline values: CDR1 MNHEY, CDR2 SMNVEV (reference sequence). The CDR3 loop reads CASSPMGGLAGNEQFF. The CDR3 DNA reads TGTGCCAGCAGCCCTATGGGGGGACTAGCCGGCAATGAGCAGTTCTTC.

V is TRBV30 and J is TRBJ2-1; D uncertain. CDR1 and CDR2 from the germline V gene are GTSNPN and SVGIG (reference sequence). V was trimmed by 4 bases and J by 4 bases, leaving 8 bases between them. The CDR3 is 12 amino acids. CDR3 coding DNA: TGTGCCTGGACTATTAGTTACAATGAGCAGTTCTTC. Protein product: CAWTISYNEQFF.